Given below is one T cell receptor (beta chain) in context. Its antigen is as yet unknown. This sample is part of a study of blood T cells in healthy people across ages. With a J-beta primer mix and a sample-barcoded 5' primer, a second PCR ran about 7 to 12 cycles. Each TCR beta cDNA got a 12-nucleotide random molecular identifier. TCRdb passed the 5' RACE reads through MiXCR, listing each CDR3 protein once. The table records about 1.8 million distinct CDR3 sequences, around 50% of them present only once. Whole-study results and caveats: Long-lived and aged donors differed, with more naive CD4+ cells and higher diversity in the long-lived.

This CDR3 contains 12 residues. V was clipped by 10 bases and J by 7 bases; unmatched bases: 9. Germline loops: CDR1 MDHEN, CDR2 SYDVKM. The V call is TRBV28, the J call TRBJ1-2; 7 positions agree with TRBD1. The sequenced material came from blood. The TCR comes from a woman aged 40 to 50 in good health. This CDR3 reads CATADRHIGYTF. CDR3 bases: TGTGCCACCGCGGACAGGCATATTGGCTACACCTTC.